A selection of T cell receptor beta chains follows, all from one sample in a study of patients and donors after allogeneic stem cell transplantation. TCRdb called the RT-PCR reads again in MiXCR, with one record for every CDR3 protein. The table shows 25,000 or so distinct CDR3 sequences, with 6.5% to 10% occurring only once. The sequenced sample was blood, either unsorted or a sorted T cell fraction (not recorded which). These receptors all stem from a human donor who was either an allogeneic HSCT recipient or a stem cell or donor lymphocyte infusion donor (not recorded which). It is not recorded whose cells these are; they may come from a transplant donor. The CDR3 runs from the conserved cysteine through the conserved F or W.

>TRBJ2-7|TRBV5-5
CASSSRQGSTYEQYF
>TRBJ2-1|TRBV11-2
CASSQHGLAGLTLTYNEQFF
>TRBJ2-6|TRBV20-1
CSARTGKANSGANVLTF
>TRBJ2-7|TRBV20-1
CSARSGASGGQGEYF
>TRBJ1-3|TRBV6-1
CASRQTFSGNTIYF
>TRBJ1-2|TRBV7-9
CASSLGRDASTYTF
>TRBJ2-5|TRBV3-1
CASSQGGRETQYF
>TRBJ2-1|TRBV13
CASSLGSGRWSDNEQFF
>TRBJ2-3|TRBV3-1
CASSPRGSTDTQYF
>TRBJ2-5|TRBV24-1
CATSGGGGAVGETQYF
>TRBJ2-7|TRBV4-2
CASSQATGNPNYEQYF
>TRBJ2-7|TRBV5-6
CASSLGGDFDEQYF
>TRBJ2-5|TRBV5-1
CASSLKGLAGLQETQYF
>TRBJ1-1|TRBV7-6
CASSSQPDRANTEAFF
>TRBJ2-3|TRBV27
CASSPRIDFTDTQYF
>TRBJ1-1|TRBV7-9
CASSSQGALTEAFF
>TRBJ1-1|TRBV5-4
CASSLSRTGYGEAFF
>TRBJ1-3|TRBV11-2
CASSLTSGNTIYF
>TRBJ1-5|TRBV7-9
CASSPFRQGNQPQHF
>TRBJ1-2|TRBV28
CASSPGGGGVYGYTF
>TRBJ1-2|TRBV20-1
CRPGTDYGYTF
>TRBJ1-3|TRBV10-3
CAISSRTGLYISGNTIYF
>TRBJ2-3|TRBV2
CASSSLTSAPDTQYF
>TRBJ2-3|TRBV20-1
CSARGTSGTSTDTQYF
>TRBJ2-7|TRBV5-5
CASSRGLAGYEQYF
>TRBJ2-7|TRBV5-1
CASSLVSGAVTYEQYF
>TRBJ2-3|TRBV6-1
CASSDTEREIWHTQYF
>TRBJ2-5|TRBV19
CASRDPSETQYF
>TRBJ2-2|TRBV28
CASVEGSNTGELFF
>TRBJ1-2|TRBV10-3
CAISSRQVGASNYGYTF
>TRBJ1-5|TRBV10-3
CAISEWDRGQPQHF
>TRBJ2-7|TRBV28
CASSSLGLAGSYEQYF
>TRBJ1-1|TRBV3-1
CASSQGTPGWGTEAFF
>TRBJ2-5|TRBV7-9
CASSLGAGGETQYF
>TRBJ1-2|TRBV20-1
CSAGEGADYGYTF
>TRBJ2-3|TRBV2
CASSYTDTQYF
>TRBJ1-1|TRBV19
CASSIDLSGVKENTEAFF
>TRBJ1-1|TRBV5-1
CASSLGGTGGFLNTEAFF
>TRBJ2-5|TRBV7-9
CASSLIGGETQYF
>TRBJ1-1|TRBV10-3
CAIKSDLNTEAFF
>TRBJ2-1|TRBV12-3/TRBV12-4
CASSGTREQFF
>TRBJ2-1|TRBV10-3
CASREGPSEQFF
>TRBJ2-3|TRBV2
CASSERDPTDTQYF
>TRBJ2-7|TRBV6-1
CASRRGPPYEQYF
>TRBJ1-5|TRBV7-9
CASSTQGTHQPQHF